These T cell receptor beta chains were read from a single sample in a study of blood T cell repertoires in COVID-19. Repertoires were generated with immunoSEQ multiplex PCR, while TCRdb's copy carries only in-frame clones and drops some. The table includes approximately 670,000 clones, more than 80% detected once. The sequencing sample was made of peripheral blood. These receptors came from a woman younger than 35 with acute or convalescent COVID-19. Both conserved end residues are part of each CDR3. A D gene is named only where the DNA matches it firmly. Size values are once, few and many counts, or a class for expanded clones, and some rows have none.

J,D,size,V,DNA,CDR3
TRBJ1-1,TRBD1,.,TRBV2,TGTGCCAGCAGGTACAGGGGGCAGGGGAACACTGAAGCTTTCTTT,CASRYRGQGNTEAFF
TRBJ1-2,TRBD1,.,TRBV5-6,TGTGCCAGCAGCCGTCCCCGACAGGGAAACTATGGCTACACCTTC,CASSRPRQGNYGYTF
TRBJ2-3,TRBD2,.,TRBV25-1,TGTGCCAGCAGTGAATACGCTAGCGGGGCACGGGATACGCAGTATTTT,CASSEYASGARDTQYF
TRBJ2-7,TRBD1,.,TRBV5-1,TGCGCCAGCGGACAGGGGGCCTGGGAGCAGTACTTC,CASGQGAWEQYF
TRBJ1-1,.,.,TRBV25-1,TGTGCCAGCAAGGGCCCTGGGGGGGGCACTGAAGCTTTCTTT,CASKGPGGGTEAFF
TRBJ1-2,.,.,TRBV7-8,TGTGCCAGCAGCTTAGGGACAGCCTATGGCTACACCTTC,CASSLGTAYGYTF
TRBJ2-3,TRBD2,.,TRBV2,TGTGCCAGCAGTGATGGGCGGGGGAGGGATACGCAGTATTTT,CASSDGRGRDTQYF
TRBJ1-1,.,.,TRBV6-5,TGTGCCAGCAGACCTAACAGGGACAACACTGAAGCTTTCTTT,CASRPNRDNTEAFF
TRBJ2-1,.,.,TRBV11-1,TGTGCCAGCAGCTTAGAGAGGCGCGGGAATGAGCAGTTCTTC,CASSLERRGNEQFF
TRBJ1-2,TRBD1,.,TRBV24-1,TGTGCCACCAGTGATCCCGGGACAGGGGACCTCTATGGCTACACCTTC,CATSDPGTGDLYGYTF
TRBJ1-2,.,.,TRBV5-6,TGTGCCAGCAGCTTGGGGGCACAGCCCTATGGCTACACCTTC,CASSLGAQPYGYTF
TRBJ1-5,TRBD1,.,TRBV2,TGTGCCAGCAGTGAATGGGGCACAGGGGCGGTCGGTCAGCCCCAGCATTTT,CASSEWGTGAVGQPQHF
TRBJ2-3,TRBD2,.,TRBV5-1,TGCGCCAGCAGCCCGAGGACTAGCGGGGGGGCGACTCATACGCAGTATTTT,CASSPRTSGGATHTQYF
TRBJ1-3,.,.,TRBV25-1,TGTGCCAGCAGTCCCTATGGTACCTCTGGAAACACCATATATTTT,CASSPYGTSGNTIYF
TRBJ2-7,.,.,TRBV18,TGTGCCAGCTCACCAACGACAGGCAGCTCCTACGAGCAGTACTTC,CASSPTTGSSYEQYF
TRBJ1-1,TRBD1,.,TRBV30,TGTGCCTGGAGACCTCCCGGGACAGGGACTGAAGCTTTCTTT,CAWRPPGTGTEAFF
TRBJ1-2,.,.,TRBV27,TGTGCCAGCAGTTCGGGATCGACAGGAAACTATGGCTACACCTTC,CASSSGSTGNYGYTF
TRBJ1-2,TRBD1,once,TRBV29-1,TGCAGCGTTGAAGCTCAGGGGGGAGTCTATGGCTACACCTTC,CSVEAQGGVYGYTF
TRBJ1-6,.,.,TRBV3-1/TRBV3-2,TGTGCCAGCAGCCAGTCGACGGGAAATTCACCCCTCCACTTT,CASSQSTGNSPLHF